Listed below are T cell receptor beta chains from one sample, sequenced in a study of T cells in Graves' hyperthyroidism and ophthalmopathy. MiXCR was run by TCRdb on the multiplex PCR reads, yielding one entry per CDR3 protein. The sample has 250,000 or so distinct CDR3 sequences, about 15% seen once. Sequences were obtained from blood. All receptors come from a woman in her fifties or sixties with Graves' hyperthyroidism that later progressed to Graves' ophthalmopathy. Both conserved end residues are part of each CDR3. A D gene is named only where the DNA matches it firmly. The listing skips clone size in some rows; elsewhere it reads once, few, many or a size class.

TRBV6-1	many	.	TRBJ2-7	TGTGCCAGCAGTTTCACGAAATACGAGCAGTACTTC	CASSFTKYEQYF
TRBV3-1	.	TRBD2	TRBJ2-7	TGTGCCAGCAGCCAACCGACTAGCGGCTACGAGCAGTACTTC	CASSQPTSGYEQYF
TRBV4-1	.	.	TRBJ2-6	TGCGCCAGCAGCCAAGGAGGGGATGTAAGGGCCAACGTCCTGACTTTC	CASSQGGDVRANVLTF
TRBV28	few	.	TRBJ2-7	TGTGCCAGCACGGCAGAAGTGTACGAGCAGTACTTC	CASTAEVYEQYF
TRBV24-1	.	TRBD1	TRBJ1-3	TGTGCCACCAGTGATTTAGGGGACAGGGTGGATGCCACACTCCCTGGAAACACCATATATTTT	CATSDLGDRVDATLPGNTIYF
TRBV12-3/TRBV12-4	many	.	TRBJ2-1	TGTGCCAGCAGTTTTAGCAGGGATGAGCAGTTCTTC	CASSFSRDEQFF
TRBV25-1	.	TRBD2	TRBJ2-7	TGTGCCAGCAGTGAGGCTAGCGGGAGCTACGAGCAGTACTTC	CASSEASGSYEQYF
TRBV10-3	few	TRBD1	TRBJ1-4	TGTGCCATCAGTGAACCGGACAGGGATTCTGGAAAACTGTTTTTT	CAISEPDRDSGKLFF
TRBV2	many	.	TRBJ2-7	TGTGCCAGCAGTCGGGGGGCCCTCTACGAGCAGTACTTC	CASSRGALYEQYF
TRBV28	many	.	TRBJ1-2	TGTGCCAGCAGTCGCCACTATGGCTACACCTTC	CASSRHYGYTF
TRBV5-6	many	TRBD2	TRBJ2-7	TGTGCCAGCAGCTTGATGACTAGCGGGAGAACGAACGAGCAGTACTTC	CASSLMTSGRTNEQYF
TRBV20-1	many	.	TRBJ2-7	TGCAGTGCTAGGGTGGGGGGACAGCCATACGAGCAGTACTTC	CSARVGGQPYEQYF
TRBV20-1	many	TRBD1	TRBJ1-1	TGCAGTGCCCGGACAGGGGGCGAACGGGACACTGAAGCTTTCTTT	CSARTGGERDTEAFF
TRBV6-2/TRBV6-3	many	.	TRBJ1-2	TGTGCCAGCAATAAGGACAACGCCCAGGATGGCTACACCTTC	CASNKDNAQDGYTF
TRBV20-1	many	.	TRBJ2-7	TGCAGTGCTAGAGATCCCTTCACTAGTTATGACGAGCAGTACTTC	CSARDPFTSYDEQYF
TRBV4-1	.	TRBD1	TRBJ2-5	TGCGCCAGCAGCCAAGGACTATTTGACAGGGGAAGGGAGACCCAGTACTTC	CASSQGLFDRGRETQYF
TRBV5-1	many	TRBD2	TRBJ2-1	TGCGCCAGCAGCATGGGACTAGCGGGAGTCGAGCAGTTCTTC	CASSMGLAGVEQFF
TRBV2	many	.	TRBJ1-2	TGTGCCAGCAGTGAACAACGGGGTAACTATGGCTACACCTTC	CASSEQRGNYGYTF